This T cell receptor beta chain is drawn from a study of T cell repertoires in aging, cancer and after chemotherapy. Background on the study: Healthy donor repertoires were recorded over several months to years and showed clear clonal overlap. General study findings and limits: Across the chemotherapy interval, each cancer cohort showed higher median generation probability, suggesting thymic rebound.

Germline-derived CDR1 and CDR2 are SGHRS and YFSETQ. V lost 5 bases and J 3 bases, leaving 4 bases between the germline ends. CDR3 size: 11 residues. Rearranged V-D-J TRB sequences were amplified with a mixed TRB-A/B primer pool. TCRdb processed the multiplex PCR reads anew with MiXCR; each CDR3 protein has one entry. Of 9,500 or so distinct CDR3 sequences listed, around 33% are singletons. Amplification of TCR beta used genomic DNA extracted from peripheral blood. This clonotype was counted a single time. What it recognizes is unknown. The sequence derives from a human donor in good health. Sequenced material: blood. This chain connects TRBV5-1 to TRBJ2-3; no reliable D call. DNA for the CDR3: TGCGCCAGCAGACATACAGATACGCAGTATTTT. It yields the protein CASRHTDTQYF.